This T cell receptor beta chain originates from a study of cytotoxic CD8 clonotypes in ibrutinib-treated CLL. V lost 9 bases, J lost 4 bases, and 14 bases stayed unmatched. The CDR3 covers 16 residues. Germline CDR1 is LNHDA and CDR2 is SQIVND (reference sequence). Data came from immunoSEQ multiplex PCR; TCRdb stores just in-frame clones and leaves some out. The repertoire has 150,000 to 200,000 clones, roughly four fifths of them found once; the top ten carry about 2.1%. This chain links TRBV19 with TRBJ1-3; 8 positions agree with TRBD1. The material sequenced was PBMCs, taken after 12 months of ibrutinib treatment. This TCR was recovered from a human donor with chronic lymphocytic leukemia. The CDR3 DNA reads TGTGCCAGCAGACCCCCCCAGGGGGCAAGAGGAAACACCATATATTTT. Its protein product is CASRPPQGARGNTIYF.